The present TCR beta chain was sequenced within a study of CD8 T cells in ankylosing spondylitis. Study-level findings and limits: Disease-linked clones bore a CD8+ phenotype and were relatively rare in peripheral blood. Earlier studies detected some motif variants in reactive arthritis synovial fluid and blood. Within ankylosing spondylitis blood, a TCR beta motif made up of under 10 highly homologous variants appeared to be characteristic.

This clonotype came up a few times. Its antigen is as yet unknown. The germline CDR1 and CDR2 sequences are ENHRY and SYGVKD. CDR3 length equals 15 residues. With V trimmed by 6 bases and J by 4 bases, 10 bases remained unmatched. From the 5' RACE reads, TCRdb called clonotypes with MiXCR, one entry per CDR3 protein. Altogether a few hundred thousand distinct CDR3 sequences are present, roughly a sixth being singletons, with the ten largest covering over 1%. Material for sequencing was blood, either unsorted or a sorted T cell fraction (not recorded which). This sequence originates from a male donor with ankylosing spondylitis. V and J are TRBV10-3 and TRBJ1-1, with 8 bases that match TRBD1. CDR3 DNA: TGTGCCATCAGGCCAAATGACAGGGGACTCACTGAAGCTTTCTTT. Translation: CAIRPNDRGLTEAFF.